These 8 T cell receptor beta chains were sequenced from one sample in a study of cytomegalovirus exposure and HLA in healthy donors. It was with 60 Vbeta and 13 Jbeta primers that the PCR ran. This table comes from immunoSEQ multiplex PCR, and its TCRdb copy is limited to in-frame clones, with some not included. The sample lists about 110,000 clones, about 68% occurring once. The material sequenced was PBMCs. The receptors derive from a man in his thirties or forties in good health and CMV-seropositive.

This clone was recorded a few times. The chain carries TRBV7-8 and TRBJ2-2, with D perhaps matching TRBD1 (6 bases). The CDR3 contains 15 residues. Per the germline V gene, CDR1 is SGHVS and CDR2 is FQNEAQ. V dropped 4 bases and J dropped 5 bases, with 14 bases sitting between them. CDR3 nucleotide sequence: TGTGCCAGCAGCTCTAACAGGGTTAGGACCGGGGAGCTGTTTTTT. Protein: CASSSNRVRTGELFF.

J is TRBJ2-7 and V is TRBV15; 7 bases fit TRBD1. CDR3 length: 14 residues. V lost 3 bases, J lost 7 bases, and 9 bases stayed unmatched. Per germline, CDR1 LNHNV and CDR2 YYDKDF (reference sequence). The CDR3 protein is CATSSRDSLGEQYF. As DNA, the CDR3 is TGTGCCACCAGCAGTCGGGACAGTCTTGGAGAGCAGTACTTC. The whole variable domain, filled in from reference TRBV15 and TRBJ2-7, reads DAMVIQNPRYQVTQFGKPVTLSCSQTLNHNVMYWYQQKSSQAPKLLFHYYDKDFNNEADTPDNFQSRRPNTSFCFLDIRSPGLGDTAMYLCATSSRDSLGEQYFGPGTRLTVT.

The CDR3: CASSQVSRASWEQYF. The CDR3 DNA is TGCGCCAGCAGCCAAGTATCCAGGGCCTCTTGGGAGCAGTACTTC. The chain carries TRBV4-1 and TRBJ2-7, with D tentatively TRBD1 (5 bases). Germline loops: CDR1 MGHRA, CDR2 YSYEKL. This CDR3 is built from 15 residues. Trimming took 1 base from V and 7 from J, leaving 17 bases between them.

This chain uses TRBV4-2 with TRBJ2-7, with TRBD1 matching over 9 bases. After removal of 5 bases from V and 6 bases from J, the junction contained 8 bases not matched to a gene. Looked up from germline, CDR1 is LGHNA and CDR2 is YNFKEQ. This CDR3 has 14 amino acids. CDR3 region: CASSKSGTGIEQYF. DNA of the CDR3: TGTGCCAGCAGCAAATCCGGGACAGGGATCGAGCAGTACTTC.

This rearrangement joins TRBV2 to TRBJ2-5; no definite D call. The J call is doubtful: the DNA matches TRBJ2-7 better. This CDR3 spans 13 amino acids. The germline V gene encodes CDR1 SNHLY and CDR2 FYNNEI. This CDR3 is CASSFQDGYEQYF. CDR3 DNA: TGTGCCAGTTCCTTTCAGGATGGCTACGAGCAGTACTTC.

This chain connects TRBV16 to TRBJ1-2, with no clear D. The CDR3 spans 12 residues. Per germline, CDR1 KGHSY and CDR2 FQNENV. Trimming stripped 3 bases from V and 4 bases from J, with 6 bases between. This CDR3 reads CASSQAAYGYTF. DNA for the CDR3: TGTGCCAGCAGCCAGGCGGCCTATGGCTACACCTTC.

Here the CDR3 DNA reads TGTGCCAGCGGCATTCCCTGGCAGGGGGCAGATACGCAGTATTTT. It is translated as CASGIPWQGADTQYF. This rearrangement joins TRBV7-8 to TRBJ2-3, with 7 nucleotides matching TRBD1. V dropped 8 bases and J dropped 4; count of bases not matched to a gene: 12. Germline V gene data show CDR1 as SGHVS and CDR2 as FQNEAQ. The CDR3 covers 15 residues.

This clone came up a few times. This rearrangement joins TRBV29-1 to TRBJ1-3; D remains ambiguous. The CDR3 covers 14 residues. V lost 5 bases, J lost 4 bases, and 15 bases lay in between. CDR1 and CDR2 from the germline V gene are SQVTM and ANQGSEA. CDR3 bases: TGCAGCGTTAAGGTATCCCTAGTGGGAAACACCATATATTTT. Encoded protein: CSVKVSLVGNTIYF. Looking up the rest from reference TRBV29-1 and TRBJ1-3 gives the full variable domain: SAVISQKPSRDICQRGTSLTIQCQVDSQVTMMFWYRQQPGQSLTLIATANQGSEATYESGFVIDKFPISRPNLTFSTLTVSNMSPEDSSIYLCSVKVSLVGNTIYFGEGSWLTVV.